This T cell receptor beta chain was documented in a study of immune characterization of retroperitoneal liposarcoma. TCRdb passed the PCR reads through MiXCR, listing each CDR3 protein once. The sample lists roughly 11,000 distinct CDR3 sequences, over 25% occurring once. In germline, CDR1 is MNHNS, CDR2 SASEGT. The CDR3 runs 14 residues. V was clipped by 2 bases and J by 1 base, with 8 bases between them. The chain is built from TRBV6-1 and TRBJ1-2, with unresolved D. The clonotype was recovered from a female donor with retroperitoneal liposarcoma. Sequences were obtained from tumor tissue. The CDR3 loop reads CASSESRLNYGYTF. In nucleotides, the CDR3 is TGTGCCAGCAGTGAATCCCGTCTTAACTATGGCTACACCTTC.